This TCR beta chain came from a study of molecular identifiers for immune sequencing clone quantification. Deletions cut 6 bases from V and 0 bases from J, with 19 bases between. Germline V gene lookup returns CDR1 MNHEY and CDR2 SMNVEV (reference sequence). There are 17 residues in the CDR3. Study-level findings and limits: Identical TCR molecules sharing a barcode could underestimate highly expanded clone sizes.

Bulk TCR libraries were made with methods that had been previously described and with listed TCR primers. TCRdb re-called the PCR reads through MiXCR, storing one row per CDR3 protein. This table has about 100,000 distinct CDR3 sequences, roughly 38% appearing once. About this clonotype: Its target is unknown.

This receptor was identified in a human donor in good health. Some libraries in this study had Jurkat cell RNA spiked in. The chain links TRBV27 to TRBJ2-3, with a weak D call TRBD2 (5 bases). Sequencing input: naive CD8+ T cells from blood, with Jurkat cell RNA spiked in. Subset specified: FACS-sorted CD8+CD4-CCR7+CD45RA+ naive T cells. The CDR3 protein is CASSSRGFASSTDTQYF. The CDR3 nucleotides are TGTGCCAGCAGCTCCCGGGGATTCGCGAGTAGCACAGATACGCAGTATTTT.